This T cell receptor (beta chain) comes out of a study of beta chain features in type 1 diabetes. Regarding this clone: Its specificity is not known.

Isolated RNA was reverse transcribed in full, so expressed TCRB transcripts were sequenced. Sequenced by immunoSEQ multiplex PCR; TCRdb stores in-frame clones only, minus some. The table lists hundreds of thousands of clones, approximately 10% of them singletons. Notes on the study in general: Type 1 diabetes patients had moderately but significantly shorter TCRB CDR3s in all four CD4+ subsets.

The CDR3 spans 14 residues. The germline CDR1 and CDR2 sequences are SNHLY and FYNNEI. This receptor was identified in a man in his thirties or forties with type 1 diabetes. The sequenced sample consisted of naive CD4+ T cells from blood. This chain connects TRBV2 to TRBJ2-5, with a tentative D call TRBD2 (5 bases). CDR3 amino acids: CAHTPRLARETQYF. The CDR3 DNA reads as TGTGCTCACACCCCCCGGCTAGCCAGGGAGACCCAGTACTTC.